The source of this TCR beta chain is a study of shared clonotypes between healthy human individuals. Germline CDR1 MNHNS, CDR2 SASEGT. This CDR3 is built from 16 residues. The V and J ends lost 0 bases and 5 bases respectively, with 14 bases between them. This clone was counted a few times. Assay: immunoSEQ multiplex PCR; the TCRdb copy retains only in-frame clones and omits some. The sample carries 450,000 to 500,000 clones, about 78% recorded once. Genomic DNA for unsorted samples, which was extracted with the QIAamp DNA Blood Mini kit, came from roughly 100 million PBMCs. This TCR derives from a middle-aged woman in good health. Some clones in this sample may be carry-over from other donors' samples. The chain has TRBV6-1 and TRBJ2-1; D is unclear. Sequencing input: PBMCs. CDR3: CASSEAGSGLDNEQFF. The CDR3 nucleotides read TGTGCCAGCAGTGAAGCCGGGTCAGGCCTAGACAATGAGCAGTTCTTC.